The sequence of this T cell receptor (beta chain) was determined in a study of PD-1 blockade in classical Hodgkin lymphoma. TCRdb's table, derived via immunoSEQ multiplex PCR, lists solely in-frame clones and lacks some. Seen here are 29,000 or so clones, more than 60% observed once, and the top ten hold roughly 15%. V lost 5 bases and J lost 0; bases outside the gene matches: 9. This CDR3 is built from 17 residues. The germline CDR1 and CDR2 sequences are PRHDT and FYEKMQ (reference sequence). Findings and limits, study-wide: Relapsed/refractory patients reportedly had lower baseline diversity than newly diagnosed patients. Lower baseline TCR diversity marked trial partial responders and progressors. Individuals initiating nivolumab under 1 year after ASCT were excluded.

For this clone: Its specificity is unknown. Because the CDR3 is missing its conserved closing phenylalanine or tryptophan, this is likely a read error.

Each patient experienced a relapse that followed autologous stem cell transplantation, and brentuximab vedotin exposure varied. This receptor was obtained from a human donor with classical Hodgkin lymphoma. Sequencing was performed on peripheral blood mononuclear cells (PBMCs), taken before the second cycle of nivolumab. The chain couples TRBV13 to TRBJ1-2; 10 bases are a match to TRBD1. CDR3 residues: CASSPGGQGTSNYGYTS. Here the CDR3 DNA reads TGTGCCAGCAGCCCGGGGGGACAGGGGACCTCTAACTATGGCTACACCTCC.